The rows below give T cell receptor beta chains drawn from one sample of a study of cytomegalovirus exposure and HLA in healthy donors. Here immunoSEQ multiplex PCR was the method, and the copy in TCRdb shows in-frame clones only, minus some. The sample has approximately 99,000 clones; 79% are singletons. The sample consisted of PBMCs. The receptors were sampled from a male donor in good health and CMV-seropositive. Each CDR3 is given with its conserved first and last residue. A D gene is named only where the DNA matches it firmly. Rows give clone size only sometimes, using once, few, many, or a class for an expanded clone.

clone_size,j_call,d_call,v_call,cdr3_aa,cdr3_nt
NA,TRBJ2-4,TRBD1,TRBV7-8,CASSLGTGDRRAKNIQYF,TGTGCCAGCAGCCTCGGGACAGGGGATCGGAGGGCCAAAAACATTCAGTACTTC
few,TRBJ2-3,NA,TRBV30,CAWTRGTDTQYF,TGTGCCTGGACCCGGGGAACAGATACGCAGTATTTT
NA,TRBJ1-3,NA,TRBV11-2,CASSIPPGSGNTIYF,TGTGCCAGCAGCATCCCCCCGGGCTCTGGAAACACCATATATTTT
NA,TRBJ1-2,TRBD1,TRBV5-4,CASSQTDRGGLGGYTF,TGTGCCAGCAGCCAGACTGACAGGGGAGGATTGGGGGGCTACACCTTC
NA,TRBJ1-5,TRBD1,TRBV4-2,CASSQPGQGANSNQPQHF,TGTGCCAGCAGCCAACCGGGACAGGGGGCTAACAGCAATCAGCCCCAGCATTTT
NA,TRBJ2-2,TRBD1,TRBV7-2,CASSFDRGRAGELFF,TGTGCCAGCAGCTTCGACAGGGGGAGAGCCGGGGAGCTGTTTTTT
NA,TRBJ2-7,TRBD1,TRBV10-2,CASRQGAGEQYF,TGCGCCAGCAGACAGGGGGCTGGGGAGCAGTACTTC
NA,TRBJ2-4,TRBD2,TRBV4-1,CASSRGLAGGPRAKNIQYF,TGCGCCAGCAGCCGGGGACTAGCGGGGGGGCCTAGGGCCAAAAACATTCAGTACTTC
few,TRBJ1-1,TRBD1,TRBV6-5,CASSYSGQANTEAFF,TGTGCCAGCAGTTACTCGGGACAGGCGAACACTGAAGCTTTCTTT
NA,TRBJ2-1,NA,TRBV28,CASSFRSRGYNEQFF,TGTGCCAGCAGTTTCCGCTCCCGGGGTTACAATGAGCAGTTCTTC
once,TRBJ2-2,NA,TRBV9,CASSAFNTGELFF,TGTGCCAGCAGCGCCTTTAACACCGGGGAGCTGTTTTTT
once,TRBJ2-1,NA,TRBV29-1,CSVAPSSYNEQFF,TGCAGCGTTGCGCCGAGCTCCTACAATGAGCAGTTCTTC
NA,TRBJ2-7,NA,TRBV2,CASSEGGAPYEQYF,TGTGCCAGCAGTGAAGGAGGCGCCCCCTACGAGCAGTACTTC
NA,TRBJ2-5,TRBD2,TRBV18,CASSPASGGPQETQYF,TGTGCCAGCTCACCGGCTAGCGGGGGACCCCAAGAGACCCAGTACTTC
NA,TRBJ1-2,NA,TRBV5-6,CASSLYGNYGYTF,TGTGCCAGCAGCTTGTACGGGAACTATGGCTACACCTTC
NA,TRBJ2-5,TRBD2,TRBV4-1,CASSQGAGLQETQYF,TGCGCCAGCAGCCAAGGAGCGGGACTCCAAGAGACCCAGTACTTC
NA,TRBJ1-2,NA,TRBV6-5,CASSLGQNYGYTF,TGTGCCAGCAGTCTAGGACAGAACTATGGCTACACCTTC
NA,TRBJ1-1,NA,TRBV2,CASSAEGVNTEAFF,TGTGCCAGCAGTGCCGAAGGGGTGAACACTGAAGCTTTCTTT
NA,TRBJ1-6,NA,TRBV6-5,CASSNGLMNSPLHF,TGTGCCAGCAGTAACGGACTGATGAATTCACCCCTCCACTTT
NA,TRBJ2-2,TRBD1,TRBV7-9,CASSLQGALNTGELFF,TGTGCCAGCAGCTTACAGGGGGCGCTGAACACCGGGGAGCTGTTTTTT
NA,TRBJ2-7,NA,TRBV27,CASSPLTGPYEQYF,TGTGCCAGCAGCCCATTAACAGGTCCCTACGAGCAGTACTTC
NA,TRBJ1-6,TRBD1,TRBV11-2,CASSPGGTGYNSPLHF,TGTGCCAGCAGCCCAGGCGGGACAGGCTATAATTCACCCCTCCACTTT
few,TRBJ2-7,NA,TRBV7-2,CASSSGDLGEQYF,TGTGCCAGCAGCTCGGGGGACCTTGGCGAGCAGTACTTC
once,TRBJ1-4,TRBD1,TRBV30,CAWRINDRAEKLFF,TGTGCCTGGAGAATCAACGACAGGGCCGAAAAGCTGTTTTTT
once,TRBJ1-6,TRBD1,TRBV10-3,CAIRGDSNSPLHF,TGTGCCATCAGAGGGGACAGTAATTCACCCCTCCACTTT
NA,TRBJ1-6,NA,TRBV30,CAWRQYYNSPLHF,TGTGCCTGGCGACAGTACTATAATTCACCCCTCCACTTT
once,TRBJ1-2,NA,TRBV4-1,CASSQGQIYGYTF,TGCGCCAGCAGCCAAGGACAGATCTATGGCTACACCTTC
once,TRBJ1-1,NA,TRBV30,CAWSNGGSDTEAFF,TGTGCCTGGAGTAACGGGGGGTCCGACACTGAAGCTTTCTTT
once,TRBJ2-5,NA,TRBV21-1,CASRTPSGQETQYF,TGTGCCAGCAGGACCCCTAGCGGCCAAGAGACCCAGTACTTC
few,TRBJ1-1,TRBD1,TRBV6-1,CASSEVVTGGTEAFF,TGTGCCAGCAGTGAGGTGGTGACAGGGGGCACTGAAGCTTTCTTT
NA,TRBJ1-3,NA,TRBV11-2,CASSKQSSGNTIYF,TGTGCCAGCAGCAAACAGAGCTCTGGAAACACCATATATTTT
NA,TRBJ1-2,TRBD1,TRBV5-6,CASSRDRGQTYGYTF,TGTGCCAGCAGCCGGGACAGGGGGCAAACCTATGGCTACACCTTC
NA,TRBJ2-5,TRBD1,TRBV29-1,CSGDSPQETQYF,TGCAGCGGGGACAGTCCGCAAGAGACCCAGTACTTC
few,TRBJ2-7,TRBD1,TRBV10-2,CASRAGTDSYEQYF,TGCGCCAGCAGGGCCGGGACAGACTCCTACGAGCAGTACTTC
NA,TRBJ1-2,NA,TRBV5-6,CASSSGGYGYTF,TGTGCCAGCAGCTCCGGCGGCTATGGCTACACCTTC
NA,TRBJ1-2,NA,TRBV4-3,CASSQDIQASYGYTF,TGCGCCAGCAGCCAAGATATACAGGCCTCGTATGGCTACACCTTC
NA,TRBJ1-2,TRBD1,TRBV5-1,CASSLTGQGINGYTF,TGCGCCAGCAGCTTGACGGGACAGGGAATAAATGGCTACACCTTC
NA,TRBJ2-1,TRBD1,TRBV6-1,CASSRQGAGVNEQFF,TGTGCCAGCAGCAGACAGGGGGCGGGGGTCAATGAGCAGTTCTTC
NA,TRBJ1-2,TRBD1,TRBV29-1,CSVGTGANYGYTF,TGCAGCGTCGGGACAGGGGCGAACTATGGCTACACCTTC
NA,TRBJ1-2,TRBD1,TRBV6-5,CASSVRDRGPYGYTF,TGTGCCAGCAGTGTCCGGGACAGGGGCCCCTATGGCTACACCTTC
NA,TRBJ1-2,TRBD1,TRBV5-1,CASSQGTAYGYTF,TGCGCCAGCAGCCAGGGGACAGCTTATGGCTACACCTTC
NA,TRBJ1-1,NA,TRBV4-1,CASSRQNTEAFF,TGCGCCAGCAGCCGACAGAACACTGAAGCTTTCTTT
NA,TRBJ2-5,TRBD1,TRBV27,CASSSQRRTGRETQYF,TGTGCCAGCAGTTCCCAGAGAAGGACAGGGAGAGAGACCCAGTACTTC
NA,TRBJ2-4,TRBD1,TRBV14,CASSHLGQGATKNIQYF,TGTGCCAGCAGCCATTTGGGACAGGGGGCGACCAAAAACATTCAGTACTTC
NA,TRBJ1-1,NA,TRBV25-1,CASSEWGRPTEAFF,TGTGCCAGCAGTGAATGGGGGAGGCCCACTGAAGCTTTCTTT
NA,TRBJ2-6,NA,TRBV19,CASKVGSQGRGIAGANVLTF,TGTGCCAGTAAAGTCGGCAGCCAGGGAAGGGGAATAGCTGGGGCCAACGTCCTGACTTTC
NA,TRBJ2-3,TRBD2,TRBV5-4,CASSRGLAGGTDTQYF,TGTGCCAGCAGCAGGGGACTAGCGGGGGGCACAGATACGCAGTATTTT
NA,TRBJ1-2,NA,TRBV6-5,CASSSGGTYGYTF,TGTGCCAGCAGTTCGGGGGGAACCTATGGCTACACCTTC
few,TRBJ1-2,NA,TRBV19,CASTEGRSYGYTF,TGTGCCAGTACCGAGGGTCGGTCCTATGGCTACACCTTC
NA,TRBJ1-6,NA,TRBV5-6,CASSSDSSYNSPLHF,TGTGCCAGCAGCTCGGACAGCTCCTATAATTCACCCCTCCACTTT
NA,TRBJ1-3,TRBD1,TRBV6-6,CASLGQPYSGNTIYF,TGTGCCAGCCTGGGACAGCCTTACTCTGGAAACACCATATATTTT
NA,TRBJ2-2,TRBD1,TRBV5-1,CASSLGTETTGELFF,TGCGCCAGCAGCCTCGGGACAGAAACCACCGGGGAGCTGTTTTTT
NA,TRBJ1-1,TRBD1,TRBV18,CASSPGTGVGTEAFF,TGTGCCAGCTCACCAGGGACAGGGGTAGGAACTGAAGCTTTCTTT
NA,TRBJ1-2,TRBD1,TRBV5-1,CASSLDTGRGNYGYTF,TGCGCCAGCAGCTTGGATACTGGCAGGGGGAACTATGGCTACACCTTC